The next 20 T cell receptor beta chains were all read from a single sample in a study of shared clonotypes between healthy human individuals. Profiled with immunoSEQ multiplex PCR; TCRdb holds only in-frame clones, not every one. The profile shows about 470,000 clones, about 85% of them singletons. Sequenced sample: PBMCs. These receptors came from a woman aged 40 to 49 in good health. Some clones in this sample may be carry-over from other donors' samples.

The chain links TRBV2 to TRBJ2-7; maybe TRBD2 (5 bases). Germline values: CDR1 SNHLY, CDR2 FYNNEI. The CDR3 extends over 11 amino acids. V lost 8 bases, J lost 2 bases, and 7 bases lay in between. The CDR3 region has the DNA TGTGCCAGCCGGGGTACCTACGAGCAGTACTTC. This translates into CASRGTYEQYF.

This chain's CDR3 is CASSLDPGLAGGGQFF. DNA for the CDR3: TGTGCCAGCAGCTTAGATCCGGGACTAGCGGGAGGAGGGCAGTTCTTC. V usage is TRBV11-2 and J usage is TRBJ2-1; 15 bases fit TRBD2. Germline CDR1 is SGHAT and CDR2 is FQNNGV. V gave up 0 bases and J gave up 12 bases; unmatched junction bases: 6. CDR3 size: 16 residues.

The chain recombines TRBV21-1 with TRBJ1-2. TRBV21-1 is designated a pseudogene. This CDR3 comprises 11 residues. In DNA form, the CDR3 reads TGTGCCAGCAGCATCCTCCGGGGCTACACCTTC. This sequence encodes CASSILRGYTF.

This clone appeared a single time. V gene TRBV6-5 combines with J gene TRBJ2-1; D is unclear. Germline V gene data show CDR1 as MNHEY and CDR2 as SVGAGI. The length of the CDR3 is 11 residues. Trimming took off 6 bases at V and 4 bases at J, with 4 bases between the two ends. The CDR3 nucleotides read TGTGCCAGCAGAGGTTACAATGAGCAGTTCTTC. Its protein product is CASRGYNEQFF.

The chain couples TRBV10-3 to TRBJ2-1; TRBD1 matches 8 bases. CDR1 and CDR2 (germline): ENHRY, SYGVKD. The CDR3 consists of 17 residues. Trimming at V came to 6 bases and at J to 0 bases, leaving 10 bases not matched to a gene. CDR3 sequence (DNA): TGTGCCATCAGGACAGGGGAAAGGACGAGCTCCTACAATGAGCAGTTCTTC. It specifies CAIRTGERTSSYNEQFF.

V is TRBV14 and J is TRBJ2-7; a possible D gene is TRBD1 (7 bases). Per the germline V gene, CDR1 is SGHDN and CDR2 is FVKESK. Trimming removed 4 bases from V and 4 bases from J, with 11 bases in between. The CDR3 runs 13 residues. This chain's CDR3 is CASSPGGLYEQYF. The DNA of the CDR3 is TGTGCCAGCAGCCCAGGGGGGTTGTACGAGCAGTACTTC.

This chain links TRBV4-3 with TRBJ1-2, with D unclear. The germline V and J ends were trimmed by 1 base and 7 bases, with 4 bases remaining between them. The CDR3 is 11 amino acids. Germline CDR1 LGHNA, CDR2 YSLEER. The CDR3 reads CASSQGRGYTF. The CDR3 DNA reads TGCGCCAGCAGCCAAGGGCGTGGCTACACCTTC.

This chain uses TRBV4-3 with TRBJ2-3, with 14 bases aligning to TRBD2. V shed 3 bases and J 0 bases; nucleotides not matched to a gene: 5. Germline loops: CDR1 LGHNA, CDR2 YSLEER. CDR3 length equals 18 residues. CDR3: CASSQGLAGVGSTDTQYF. CDR3 DNA: TGCGCCAGCAGCCAGGGACTAGCGGGAGTAGGTAGCACAGATACGCAGTATTTT.

This chain connects TRBV10-2 to TRBJ1-5; D perhaps matches TRBD1 (5 bases). The CDR3 contains 12 residues. Germline V gene data show CDR1 as WSHSY and CDR2 as SAAADI. V dropped 7 bases and J dropped 11 bases, with 15 bases sitting between them. The CDR3 reads CASTDPGVAQHF. The CDR3, as DNA: TGCGCCAGCACCGACCCGGGGGTGGCCCAGCATTTT.

The chain joins TRBV28 to TRBJ1-2; D is unclear. This CDR3 spans 12 amino acids. CDR1 and CDR2 from the germline V gene are MDHEN and SYDVKM. V lost 7 bases and J lost 2, with 8 bases in between. The CDR3 nucleotides are TGTGCCAGCACCTTAAGAAACTATGGCTACACCTTC. Its protein is CASTLRNYGYTF.

V and J are TRBV6-1 and TRBJ2-2; TRBD2 matches at 9 bases. CDR1 and CDR2 (germline): MNHNS, SASEGT. The CDR3 runs 16 residues. V shed 2 bases, J shed 3 bases, and the junction held 4 bases outside the gene matches. In nucleotides, the CDR3 is TGTGCCAGCAGTGAACGCGGGAGGGGCGACACCGGGGAGCTGTTTTTT. This encodes CASSERGRGDTGELFF.

The chain recombines TRBV6-5 with TRBJ2-6; D unresolved. CDR1 and CDR2 (germline): MNHEY, SVGAGI. The CDR3 covers 13 residues. V was cut by 8 bases and J by 0 bases, with 5 bases left in between. CDR3 residues: CASGSSGANVLTF. The DNA for the CDR3 is TGTGCCAGCGGGTCCTCTGGGGCCAACGTCCTGACTTTC.

The rearrangement uses TRBV9 and TRBJ2-3, with 8 positions matching TRBD2. CDR3 size: 15 residues. After removal of 2 bases from V and 2 bases from J, the junction contained 4 bases not matched to a gene. Germline V gene sequence: CDR1 SGDLS, CDR2 YYNGEE. In nucleotides, the CDR3 is TGTGCCAGCAGCGTGACTAGCGAGCACACAGATACGCAGTATTTT. This gives the protein CASSVTSEHTDTQYF.

The rearrangement joins TRBV9 to TRBJ1-2, with D uncertain. This CDR3 has 15 residues. CDR1 and CDR2 from the germline V gene are SGDLS and YYNGEE. V lost 4 bases, J lost 4 bases, and 17 bases lay in between. CDR3 region: CASSPLEGWAYGYTF. The CDR3 DNA reads TGTGCCAGCAGCCCACTGGAAGGTTGGGCCTATGGCTACACCTTC.

The CDR3 nucleotides are TGTGCCAGCAGCCAAGTAAATCGGGAGGACACAGATACGCAGTATTTT. Translation gives CASSQVNREDTDTQYF. V gene TRBV4-2 combines with J gene TRBJ2-3, with TRBD2 identical over 7 bases. This CDR3 comprises 16 residues. In germline, CDR1 is LGHNA, CDR2 YNFKEQ. V was clipped by 1 base and J by 2 bases; unmatched bases: 6.

This chain links TRBV2 with TRBJ2-5, with 7 bases identical to TRBD2. The CDR3 spans 14 residues. The junction had 7 bases not matched to a gene; V was cut back by 4 bases and J by 5 bases. Germline CDR1 reads SNHLY; CDR2 reads FYNNEI. The CDR3 protein is CASSVGGSGETQYF. As DNA, the CDR3 is TGTGCCAGCAGTGTCGGGGGGTCTGGGGAGACCCAGTACTTC.

The chain joins TRBV5-4 to TRBJ2-1, with 7 bases identical to TRBD1. Losses at the gene ends were 5 bases for V and 4 bases for J; bases not matched to a gene: 9. CDR3 size: 15 residues. Germline V gene data show CDR1 as SGHNT and CDR2 as YYREEE (reference sequence). The CDR3 DNA is TGTGCCAGCAGTCCCAGGCAGGGGGATTACAATGAGCAGTTCTTC. Its protein product is CASSPRQGDYNEQFF.

This clone was seen a handful of times. This CDR3 reads CASSPFRLAYNEQFF. The DNA of the CDR3 is TGCGCCAGCAGCCCATTCCGGTTGGCTTACAATGAGCAGTTCTTC. The chain is built from TRBV4-1 and TRBJ2-1; D not certain. CDR1 and CDR2 from the germline V gene are MGHRA and YSYEKL. There are 15 residues in the CDR3. Deletions cut 4 bases from V and 4 bases from J, with 14 bases between.

In this sample, this clone turned up a few times. The V gene is TRBV11-2, the J gene TRBJ1-1, with D possibly being TRBD1 (6 bases). The CDR3 has 13 residues. Trimming removed 8 bases at V and 1 base at J, with 11 bases between. Looked up from germline, CDR1 is SGHAT and CDR2 is FQNNGV. The CDR3 bases are TGTGCCAGCGGAAGACAGGCGAACACTGAAGCTTTCTTT. It yields the protein CASGRQANTEAFF.

This clone was seen more than once but under ten times. V is TRBV28 and J is TRBJ2-7, with TRBD2 as a possible D gene (5 bases). Germline V gene lookup returns CDR1 MDHEN and CDR2 SYDVKM. The V gene lost 5 bases and the J gene lost 6 bases, with 14 bases spanning the gap. This CDR3 comprises 13 residues. The CDR3 here is CASSPPDSLEQYF. DNA for the CDR3: TGTGCCAGCAGTCCACCGGACTCTCTCGAGCAGTACTTC.